This TCR beta chain was recorded in a study of graft-versus-host responses after intestinal transplantation. Study in general: The recipients all started with anti-thymocyte globulin induction and then took tacrolimus and steroids for 3 to 4 years. General study points: HvG clone declines early post-transplant were associated with peak circulating GvH levels.

Points on this clone: The antigen remains unidentified.

The V gene end was trimmed by 3 bases and the J gene end by 4 bases; junction bases not matched to a gene: 15. CDR3 length equals 18 residues. Germline V CDR1 and CDR2: MGHRA, YSYEKL. Produced via immunoSEQ multiplex PCR; TCRdb's table is partial and in-frame only. In the table there are about 93,000 clones, 90% to 95% of which are singletons. The chain carries TRBV4-1 and TRBJ2-1, with TRBD1 matching 7 bases. This specimen was unstimulated CD8+ T cells sorted from spleen or lymph node cells, taken before intestinal transplant. The clonotype was recovered from a human donor who received an intestinal transplant. The CDR3 DNA reads TGCGCCAGCAGCCAGGAACCTTATCGACAGGGTCCATACAATGAGCAGTTCTTC. Translation: CASSQEPYRQGPYNEQFF.